A selection of T cell receptor beta chains follows, all from one sample in a study of cytomegalovirus exposure and HLA in healthy donors. Using immunoSEQ multiplex PCR, the repertoire was profiled, and TCRdb retains in-frame clones only, with some absent. This table has more than 200,000 clones, 60% to 80% appearing once. Sequencing input: PBMCs. Receptor source: a man aged 18 to 35 in good health and CMV-seronegative. The CDR3 runs from the conserved cysteine through the conserved F or W. Fields, in order: clone size, J gene, V gene, D gene, CDR3 DNA, CDR3 protein. D genes are given only for firm matches. Clone size is shown for a subset of rows, as once, few, many or a class of expanded clone.

clone_size: -
j_call: TRBJ1-5
v_call: TRBV30
d_call: -
cdr3_nt: TGTGCCTGGAGTGTTGGCATCGATCAGCCCCAGCATTTT
cdr3_aa: CAWSVGIDQPQHF

clone_size: -
j_call: TRBJ1-1
v_call: TRBV4-1
d_call: -
cdr3_nt: TGCGCCAGCAGCCGGGGGGACCGCGGGGGGCGCGACACTGAAGCTTTCTTT
cdr3_aa: CASSRGDRGGRDTEAFF

clone_size: few
j_call: TRBJ1-1
v_call: TRBV5-6
d_call: TRBD1
cdr3_nt: TGTGCCAGCAGCTTGTGGACAGGTGGAACTGAAGCTTTCTTT
cdr3_aa: CASSLWTGGTEAFF

clone_size: -
j_call: TRBJ2-1
v_call: TRBV10-3
d_call: TRBD2
cdr3_nt: TGTGCCATCAGCCCACTAGCGGGAGGGTACAATGAGCAGTTCTTC
cdr3_aa: CAISPLAGGYNEQFF

clone_size: -
j_call: TRBJ1-1
v_call: TRBV19
d_call: -
cdr3_nt: TGTGCCAGTAAGGGGGGGGGCACTGAAGCTTTCTTT
cdr3_aa: CASKGGGTEAFF

clone_size: -
j_call: TRBJ2-3
v_call: TRBV28
d_call: -
cdr3_nt: TGTGCCAGCGGATTGCCCCGGGACTTTACGGATACGCAGTATTTT
cdr3_aa: CASGLPRDFTDTQYF

clone_size: -
j_call: TRBJ1-2
v_call: TRBV19
d_call: -
cdr3_nt: TGTGCCAGTAGTATCTCTTCGACAGCCCTCTATGGCTACACCTTC
cdr3_aa: CASSISSTALYGYTF

clone_size: -
j_call: TRBJ2-5
v_call: TRBV4-2
d_call: TRBD2
cdr3_nt: TGTGCCAGCAGCCAGGCCATGGGACTAGCGGTGCAAGAGACCCAGTACTTC
cdr3_aa: CASSQAMGLAVQETQYF

clone_size: once
j_call: TRBJ2-5
v_call: TRBV28
d_call: -
cdr3_nt: TGTGCCAGCAGTTCCGGACAGCAAGAGACCCAGTACTTC
cdr3_aa: CASSSGQQETQYF

clone_size: -
j_call: TRBJ1-5
v_call: TRBV15
d_call: TRBD1
cdr3_nt: TGTGCCACCAGCAGTGAGACAGGGGGCATTGGCAATCAGCCCCAGCATTTT
cdr3_aa: CATSSETGGIGNQPQHF

clone_size: -
j_call: TRBJ1-4
v_call: TRBV6-1
d_call: -
cdr3_nt: TGTGCCAGCAGTGAACTCGGGATCAGTGAAAAACTGTTTTTT
cdr3_aa: CASSELGISEKLFF

clone_size: -
j_call: TRBJ1-3
v_call: TRBV30
d_call: -
cdr3_nt: TGTGCCTGGGGCGGACAGTCTAACTCTGGAAACACCATATATTTT
cdr3_aa: CAWGGQSNSGNTIYF

clone_size: -
j_call: TRBJ2-1
v_call: TRBV5-1
d_call: -
cdr3_nt: TGCGCCAGCAGCTTAGGCGGGGGCCTATACAATGAGCAGTTCTTC
cdr3_aa: CASSLGGGLYNEQFF

clone_size: -
j_call: TRBJ1-5
v_call: TRBV30
d_call: -
cdr3_nt: TGTGCCTGGAGTGGGGTGCAGGGCAATCAGCCCCAGCATTTT
cdr3_aa: CAWSGVQGNQPQHF

clone_size: -
j_call: TRBJ2-7
v_call: TRBV7-7
d_call: TRBD1
cdr3_nt: TGTGCTAGCAGCTTAGAAGTGGGGGACAGCCACGAGCAGTACTTC
cdr3_aa: CASSLEVGDSHEQYF

clone_size: once
j_call: TRBJ2-5
v_call: TRBV2
d_call: TRBD2
cdr3_nt: TGTGCCAGCACAATCGGGGGGGAACGAGAGACCCAGTACTTC
cdr3_aa: CASTIGGERETQYF